This T cell receptor beta chain was sequenced for a study of patients and donors after allogeneic stem cell transplantation (dated by TCRdb to the early 2020s). Details on this clonotype: Its antigen is not yet known. No much larger clone is present one base from it, and per-base qualities are unavailable.

Libraries were constructed by RT-PCR. The data were produced on a NextSeq 550. TCRdb took the public reads, trimmed them with fastp at Q25, ran MiXCR for clone calling and kept in-frame beta chains. For every CDR3 protein sequence, its rows merge into one entry that carries the most common genes and DNA. This sample lists some 880,000 distinct CDR3 sequences; more than 15% were detected once. The ten top clones hold about 6% of the sample. From the cysteine through the phenylalanine, the CDR3 covers 16 amino acids. Only CDR3 DNA remains: 48 bases, in frame from the first base. V loses 8 bases of germline sequence and J loses 0 bases, and the interval between the two ends is 19 bases.

The V and J genes are TRBV12-3 or TRBV12-4 and TRBJ1-2; D gene: possibly TRBD1, on 6 matching bases. This receptor was obtained from a human donor who was either an allogeneic HSCT recipient or a stem cell or donor lymphocyte infusion donor (not recorded which). It is not recorded whose cells these are; they may come from a transplant donor. The sequenced material came from blood, either unsorted or a sorted T cell fraction (not recorded which). The nucleotides are TGTGCCAGCGGCGGGGCACGGGGGCTATCTAACTATGGCTACACCTTC. Translation gives CASGGARGLSNYGYTF.